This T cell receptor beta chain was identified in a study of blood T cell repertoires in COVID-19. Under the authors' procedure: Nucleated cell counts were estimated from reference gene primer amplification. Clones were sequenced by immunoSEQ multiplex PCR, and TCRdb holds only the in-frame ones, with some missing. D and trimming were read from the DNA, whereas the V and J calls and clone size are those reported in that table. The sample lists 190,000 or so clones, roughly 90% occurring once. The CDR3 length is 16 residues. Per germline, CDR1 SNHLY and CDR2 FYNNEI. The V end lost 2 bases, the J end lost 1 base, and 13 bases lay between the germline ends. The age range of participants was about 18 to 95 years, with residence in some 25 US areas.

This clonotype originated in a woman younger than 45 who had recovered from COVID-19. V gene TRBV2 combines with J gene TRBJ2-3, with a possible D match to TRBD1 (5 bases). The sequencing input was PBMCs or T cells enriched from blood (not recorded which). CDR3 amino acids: CASSELTGFGTDTQYF. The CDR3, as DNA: TGTGCCAGCAGTGAACTTACAGGATTCGGCACAGATACGCAGTATTTT.